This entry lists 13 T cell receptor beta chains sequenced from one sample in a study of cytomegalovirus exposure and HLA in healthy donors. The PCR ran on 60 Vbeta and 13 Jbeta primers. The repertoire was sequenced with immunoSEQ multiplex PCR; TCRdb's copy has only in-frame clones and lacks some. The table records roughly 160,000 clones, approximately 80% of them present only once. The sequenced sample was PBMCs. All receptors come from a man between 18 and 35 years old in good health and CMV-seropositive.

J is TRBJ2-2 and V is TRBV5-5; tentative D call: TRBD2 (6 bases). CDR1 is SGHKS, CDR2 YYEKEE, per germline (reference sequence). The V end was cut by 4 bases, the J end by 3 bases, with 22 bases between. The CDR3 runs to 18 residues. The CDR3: CASSLRETGTRYTGELFF. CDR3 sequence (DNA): TGTGCCAGCAGCCTGAGGGAAACCGGGACTCGATACACCGGGGAGCTGTTTTTT.

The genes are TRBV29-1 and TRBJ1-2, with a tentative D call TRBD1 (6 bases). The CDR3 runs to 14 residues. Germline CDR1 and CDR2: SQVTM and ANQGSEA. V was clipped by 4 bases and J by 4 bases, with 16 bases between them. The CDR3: CSVGNRERGYGYTF. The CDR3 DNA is TGCAGCGTTGGAAACAGGGAAAGGGGCTATGGCTACACCTTC.

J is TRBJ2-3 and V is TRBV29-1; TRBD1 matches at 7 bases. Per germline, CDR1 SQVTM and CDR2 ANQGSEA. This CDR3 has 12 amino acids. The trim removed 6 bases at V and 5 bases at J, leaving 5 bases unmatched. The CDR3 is CSVGTERDTQYF. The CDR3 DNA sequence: TGCAGCGTAGGGACAGAACGAGATACGCAGTATTTT.

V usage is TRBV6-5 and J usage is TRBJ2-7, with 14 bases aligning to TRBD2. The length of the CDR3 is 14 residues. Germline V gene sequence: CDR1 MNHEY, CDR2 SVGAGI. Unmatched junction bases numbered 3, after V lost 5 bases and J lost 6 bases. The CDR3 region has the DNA TGTGCCAGCAGTCCTGGACTAGCGGGAGGCGAGCAGTACTTC. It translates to CASSPGLAGGEQYF.

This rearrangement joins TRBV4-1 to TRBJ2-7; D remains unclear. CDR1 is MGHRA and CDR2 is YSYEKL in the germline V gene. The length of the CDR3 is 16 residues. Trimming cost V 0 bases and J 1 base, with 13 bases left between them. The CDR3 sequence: CASSQDRMSGSYEQYF. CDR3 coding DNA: TGCGCCAGCAGCCAAGACAGGATGTCCGGATCCTACGAGCAGTACTTC.

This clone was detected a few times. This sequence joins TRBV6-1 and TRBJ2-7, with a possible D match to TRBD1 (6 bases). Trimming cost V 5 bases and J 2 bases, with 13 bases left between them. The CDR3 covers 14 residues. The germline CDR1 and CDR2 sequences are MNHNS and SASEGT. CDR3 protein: CASSNIGGAYEQYF. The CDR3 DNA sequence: TGTGCCAGCAGTAATATAGGGGGAGCCTACGAGCAGTACTTC.

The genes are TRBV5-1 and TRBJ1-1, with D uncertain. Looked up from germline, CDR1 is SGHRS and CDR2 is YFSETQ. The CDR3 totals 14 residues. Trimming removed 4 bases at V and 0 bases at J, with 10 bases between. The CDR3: CASSPGDLNTEAFF. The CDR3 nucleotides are TGCGCCAGCAGCCCTGGAGACCTGAACACTGAAGCTTTCTTT.

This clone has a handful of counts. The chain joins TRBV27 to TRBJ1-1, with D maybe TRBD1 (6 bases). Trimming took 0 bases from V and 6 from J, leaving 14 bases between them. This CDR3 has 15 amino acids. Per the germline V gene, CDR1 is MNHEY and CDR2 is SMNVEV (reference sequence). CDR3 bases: TGTGCCAGCAGTTTATCAGGGAACAGGGTATCTGAAGCTTTCTTT. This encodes CASSLSGNRVSEAFF.

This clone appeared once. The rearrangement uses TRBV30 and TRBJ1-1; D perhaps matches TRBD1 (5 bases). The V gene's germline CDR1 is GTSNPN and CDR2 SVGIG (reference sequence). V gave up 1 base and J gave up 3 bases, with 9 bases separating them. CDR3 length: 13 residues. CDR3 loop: CAWSADRDTEAFF. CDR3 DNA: TGTGCCTGGAGTGCCGACAGAGACACTGAAGCTTTCTTT.

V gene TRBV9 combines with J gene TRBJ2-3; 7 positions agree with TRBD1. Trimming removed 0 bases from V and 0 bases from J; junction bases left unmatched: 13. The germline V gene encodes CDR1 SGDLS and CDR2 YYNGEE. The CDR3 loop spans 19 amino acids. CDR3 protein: CASSVGPHTRGTSTDTQYF. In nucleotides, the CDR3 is TGTGCCAGCAGCGTAGGCCCCCACACCAGGGGGACCAGCACAGATACGCAGTATTTT.

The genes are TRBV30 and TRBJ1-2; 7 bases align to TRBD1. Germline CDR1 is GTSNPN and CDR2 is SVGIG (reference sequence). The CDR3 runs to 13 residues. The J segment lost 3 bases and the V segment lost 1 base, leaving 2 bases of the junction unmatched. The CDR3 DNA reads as TGTGCCTGGAGTGCGGACAGGTACTATGGCTACACCTTC. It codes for CAWSADRYYGYTF.

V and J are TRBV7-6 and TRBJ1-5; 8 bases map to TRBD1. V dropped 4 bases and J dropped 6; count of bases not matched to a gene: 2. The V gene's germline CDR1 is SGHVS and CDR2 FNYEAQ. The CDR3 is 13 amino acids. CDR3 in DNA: TGTGCCAGCAGCTCAGACAGGGGTCAGCCCCAGCATTTT. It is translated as CASSSDRGQPQHF.

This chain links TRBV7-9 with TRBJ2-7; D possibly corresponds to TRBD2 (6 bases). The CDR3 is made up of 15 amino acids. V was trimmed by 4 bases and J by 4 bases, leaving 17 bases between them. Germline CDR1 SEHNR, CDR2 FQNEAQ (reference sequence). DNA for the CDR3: TGTGCCAGCAGCTCCGAAGCGGGCCATCAGTACGAGCAGTACTTC. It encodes CASSSEAGHQYEQYF.